A single sample is the source of the 32 T cell receptor beta chains below, sequenced in a study of T-cell reconstitution after alpha-beta-depleted transplantation in children (dated by TCRdb to the mid-2010s). The treatment or condition label of this sample denotes: allogeneic hematopoietic cell transplantation with graft depleted of TCRalphabeta T cells and CD19 B cells. Library preparation employed PCR. The data were produced on an Illumina HiSeq 2500. TCR library preparation used molecular barcoding, with unique molecular identifiers applied to normalize quantification of the TCRbeta repertoire. TCRdb took the public reads, trimmed them with fastp at Q25, ran MiXCR for clone calling and kept in-frame beta chains. Each entry merges the rows of one CDR3 protein and shows their most common DNA and genes. This sample holds hundreds of thousands of distinct CDR3 sequences; 10% to 15% were observed only once. The ten most abundant clones make up 0.65% to 0.9% of the sample.

The specimen comprised PBMCs, sampled before TCRalphabeta/CD19-depleted stem cell transplant. Source of these receptors: a girl aged 2-9 years with congenital amegakaryocytic thrombocytopenia, due to receive a stem cell transplant.

In the case of this clonotype: The junction departs from the called germline gene at one end, perhaps through a read error. The gene calls are TRBV3-1 and TRBJ2-6; D assignment may be TRBD1 or TRBD2 (5 bases each). Germline V CDR1 and CDR2: LGHDT, YNNKEL (reference sequence). This CDR3 is built from 19 residues. The CDR3 here is CASSKEGTRTLSGANVLTF. CDR3 in DNA: TGTGCCAGCAGCAAAGAGGGGACCAGGACCCTCTCTGGGGCCAACGTCCTGACTTTC.

V and J are TRBV27 and TRBJ2-7; 7 nucleotides match TRBD1. CDR1 is MNHEY and CDR2 is SMNVEV in the germline V gene (reference sequence). V gave up 4 bases and J gave up 7 bases; unmatched junction bases: 10. CDR3 length: 14 residues. The CDR3 bases are TGTGCCAGCAGTTCCTTGACAGGGTTCGGGGAGCAGTACTTC. Translating gives CASSSLTGFGEQYF.

This clonotype was picked up a small number of times. The V gene is TRBV27, the J gene TRBJ2-7; 8 positions agree with TRBD1. CDR1 MNHEY and CDR2 SMNVEV come from the germline V gene (reference sequence). V trimming: 3 bases; J trimming: 7 bases; junction bases outside the gene matches: 11. The CDR3 totals 15 residues. CDR3 in DNA: TGTGCCAGCAGTTTCCCCGGGACAGGAATAAAGGAGCAGTACTTC. As protein: CASSFPGTGIKEQYF.

The gene calls are TRBV3-1 and TRBJ2-5; D is uncertain. Trimming took 0 bases from V and 5 from J, leaving 7 bases between them. CDR1 and CDR2 (germline): LGHDT, YNNKEL (reference sequence). CDR3 length equals 13 residues. CDR3 DNA sequence: TGTGCCAGCAGCCAAGAACCCGGGGAGACCCAGTACTTC. Translated: CASSQEPGETQYF.

The chain uses TRBV27 and TRBJ2-1; the D is unclear. V was clipped by 0 bases and J by 4 bases, with 16 bases between them. This CDR3 has 17 residues. Germline V gives CDR1 MNHEY, CDR2 SMNVEV (reference sequence). CDR3 bases: TGTGCCAGCAGTTTATCGTTCCCCCCCACAATATACAATGAGCAGTTCTTC. It specifies CASSLSFPPTIYNEQFF.

This clonotype was observed a few times. The genes are TRBV15 and TRBJ1-2; no clear D gene. Between the trimmed V and J ends, which lost 1 base and 5 bases, there was a span of 11 bases. Per germline, CDR1 LNHNV and CDR2 YYDKDF (reference sequence). The CDR3 contains 14 residues. The CDR3 sequence is CATSRVAVPYGYTF. The CDR3 DNA reads TGTGCCACCAGCAGAGTAGCCGTTCCATATGGCTACACCTTC.

This clonotype was seen many times. V usage is TRBV29-1 and J usage is TRBJ2-1; 9 bases are a match to TRBD2. The ends lost 7 bases at V and 4 bases at J; junction bases unmatched: 8. This CDR3 is built from 14 residues. Germline assignment: CDR1 SQVTM and CDR2 ANQGSEA. The CDR3 coding sequence is TGCAGCGCAAGGGCGGGAGGGGATTACAATGAGCAGTTCTTC. Its protein product is CSARAGGDYNEQFF.

The V and J genes are TRBV20-1 and TRBJ2-1; D gene unclear. Germline V gene lookup returns CDR1 DFQATT and CDR2 SNEGSKA (reference sequence). This CDR3 has 16 amino acids. V gave up 0 bases and J gave up 6 bases, with 18 bases separating them. The CDR3 spells CSARDPWARRPNEQFF. In nucleotides, the CDR3 is TGCAGTGCTAGAGATCCGTGGGCTAGACGGCCCAATGAGCAGTTCTTC.

This clonotype was counted a few times. The chain links TRBV20-1 to TRBJ2-5; a possible D gene is TRBD2 (6 bases). Per the germline V gene, CDR1 is DFQATT and CDR2 is SNEGSKA (reference sequence). The CDR3 runs 14 residues. Trimming stripped 6 bases from V and 5 bases from J, with 19 bases between. This CDR3 reads CSATRRDLRETQYF. The CDR3 nucleotides read TGCAGTGCAACACGGCGGGACCTGCGGGAGACCCAGTACTTC.

This clonotype was seen many times. CDR3 sequence: CASTTTGESYEQYF. Written as DNA, the CDR3 is TGTGCCAGCACCACGACAGGGGAGTCATACGAGCAGTACTTC. The J gene is TRBJ2-7, the V gene TRBV6-1, with 8 positions matching TRBD1. Unmatched junction bases numbered 9, after V lost 7 bases and J lost 4 bases. The CDR3 is made up of 14 amino acids. Germline assignment: CDR1 MNHNS and CDR2 SASEGT.

Worth noting for this clonotype: This may stem from a read error, because a much larger clone lies one nucleotide away. The chain carries TRBV20-1 and TRBJ1-2; perhaps TRBD1 as D (6 bases). The CDR3 runs 11 residues. CDR1 and CDR2 from the germline V gene are DFQATT and SNEGSKA (reference sequence). V was cut by 5 bases and J by 6 bases, with 10 bases left in between. CDR3 in DNA: TGCAGTGCTGCCGGGGGCCATGGCTACACCTTC. It translates to CSAAGGHGYTF.

This clonotype showed up many times. This rearrangement joins TRBV27 to TRBJ1-1; 8 positions agree with TRBD1. Per germline, CDR1 MNHEY and CDR2 SMNVEV (reference sequence). V lost 5 bases and J lost 4; bases outside the gene matches: 3. The CDR3 totals 13 residues. Here the CDR3 DNA reads TGTGCCAGCAGTATACAGGGGGGCACTGAAGCTTTCTTT. It encodes CASSIQGGTEAFF.

In this sample, this clonotype turned up many times. This chain joins TRBV20-1 and TRBJ1-5; D ambiguous. The V end was cut by 6 bases, the J end by 3 bases, with 9 bases between. CDR3 size: 12 residues. The germline CDR1 and CDR2 sequences are DFQATT and SNEGSKA (reference sequence). This chain's CDR3 is CSARRPNQPQHF. The CDR3 DNA follows: TGCAGTGCCCGCCGACCCAATCAGCCCCAGCATTTT.

The DNA of the CDR3 is TGTGCCAGCAGCTGGATGGGACAAGGGAGCCACCCAGATACGCAGTATTTT. It encodes CASSWMGQGSHPDTQYF. This chain uses TRBV7-9 with TRBJ2-3; D is perhaps TRBD1 (6 bases). The ends were cut back, 4 bases at V and 4 bases at J, with 21 bases in the middle. The length of the CDR3 is 17 residues. Germline V gene sequence: CDR1 SEHNR, CDR2 FQNEAQ (reference sequence).

The table lists this clonotype with many counts. The chain recombines TRBV12-3 or TRBV12-4 with TRBJ2-3; D might be TRBD1 (6 bases). V lost 8 bases and J 0 bases, leaving 15 bases between the germline ends. This CDR3 spans 15 amino acids. CDR3 DNA sequence: TGTGCCAGCCTTGGGGGCTGGGGAAGCACAGATACGCAGTATTTT. It encodes CASLGGWGSTDTQYF.

This clonotype has only a few counts. This rearrangement joins TRBV5-8 to TRBJ1-3; a weak D match, TRBD1 (5 bases). Germline values: CDR1 SGHTS, CDR2 YDEGEE. CDR3 size: 17 residues. V was clipped by 0 bases and J by 0 bases, with 13 bases between them. CDR3 sequence reads: CASSLGTFTGSGNTIYF. The DNA for the CDR3 is TGTGCCAGCAGCTTGGGGACATTTACGGGCTCTGGAAACACCATATATTTT.

This clonotype occurred many times. The V and J genes are TRBV12-3 or TRBV12-4 and TRBJ1-2; D unresolved. Trimming removed 6 bases at V and 4 bases at J, with 9 bases between. CDR3 length equals 12 residues. The CDR3 bases are TGTGCCAGCAGACCCCCGTCCTATGGCTACACCTTC. This sequence encodes CASRPPSYGYTF.

This clonotype was detected many times. The chain carries TRBV5-1 and TRBJ1-1; D may be TRBD1 (5 bases). With 2 bases removed from V and 9 bases from J, the gap between germline ends came to 11 bases. Germline assignment: CDR1 SGHRS and CDR2 YFSETQ. There are 12 residues in the CDR3. The CDR3 bases are TGCGCCAGCAGCTTTGAGGGGATCCAAGCTTTCTTT. Protein product: CASSFEGIQAFF.

The table lists this clonotype with a few counts. The chain combines TRBV3-1 with TRBJ2-7; D gene ambiguous. The CDR3 totals 11 residues. CDR1 and CDR2 (germline): LGHDT, YNNKEL (reference sequence). V gave up 2 bases and J gave up 6 bases, with 5 bases separating them. This CDR3 reads CASSQRAEQYF. In nucleotides, the CDR3 is TGTGCCAGCAGCCAAAGAGCCGAGCAGTACTTC.

This clonotype appeared a few times. The chain uses TRBV19 and TRBJ1-1; D unresolved. This CDR3 comprises 15 residues. With 6 bases removed from V and 7 bases from J, the gap between germline ends came to 21 bases. The germline gives CDR1 LNHDA, CDR2 SQIVND (reference sequence). The CDR3 reads CASSELNRATNEAFF. The CDR3 nucleotides are TGTGCCAGTAGCGAATTAAACCGGGCGACCAATGAAGCTTTCTTT.

This clonotype was seen more than once but under ten times. The chain is built from TRBV2 and TRBJ2-7; 8 bases match TRBD2. The ends lost 5 bases at V and 3 bases at J; junction bases unmatched: 3. The CDR3 consists of 13 residues. In germline, CDR1 is SNHLY, CDR2 FYNNEI. Here the CDR3 reads CASSWTSNYEQYF. As DNA, the CDR3 is TGTGCCAGCAGTTGGACTAGCAACTACGAGCAGTACTTC.

The table lists this clonotype with a few counts. The chain combines TRBV20-1 with TRBJ1-6; D is possibly TRBD1 (6 bases). This CDR3 has 13 amino acids. V lost 5 bases to trimming and J lost 7 bases, with 12 bases between them. Germline V gene sequence: CDR1 DFQATT, CDR2 SNEGSKA (reference sequence). DNA for the CDR3: TGCAGTGCTGGACAGCAACCGAATTCACCCCTCCACTTT. Translation gives CSAGQQPNSPLHF.

The V and J genes are TRBV14 and TRBJ2-3, with 8 bases matching TRBD2. Unmatched junction bases numbered 4, after V lost 1 base and J lost 1 base. The germline V gene has CDR1 SGHDN and CDR2 FVKESK. The CDR3 runs to 16 residues. The chain's CDR3 is CASSQAGGPGTDTQYF. In DNA form, the CDR3 reads TGTGCCAGCAGCCAAGCGGGAGGGCCGGGCACAGATACGCAGTATTTT.

This clonotype was counted only a few times. This sequence joins TRBV20-1 and TRBJ2-1; D gene ambiguous. V shed 0 bases and J shed 9 bases, with 6 bases lying between them. Germline V gene data show CDR1 as DFQATT and CDR2 as SNEGSKA (reference sequence). The CDR3 runs to 11 residues. CDR3 loop: CSARDIGEQFF. The CDR3 DNA reads TGCAGTGCTAGAGATATTGGTGAGCAGTTCTTC.

This clonotype was recorded a few times. The genes are TRBV6-1 and TRBJ1-2, with a tentative D call TRBD1 (6 bases). Germline lookup yields CDR1 MNHNS and CDR2 SASEGT. V was shortened by 6 bases and J by 6 bases, with 20 bases between the two germline ends. This CDR3 comprises 15 residues. The CDR3 DNA reads TGTGCCAGCAGAGCTTTGGACAGTAATCGTCATGGCTACACCTTC. This gives the protein CASRALDSNRHGYTF.

This clonotype has ten or more counts. The V gene is TRBV5-5, the J gene TRBJ2-1; D is undetermined. The CDR3 extends over 13 amino acids. Trimming shortened V by 1 base and J by 1 base, and 3 bases separated the two germline ends. The germline CDR1 and CDR2 sequences are SGHKS and YYEKEE (reference sequence). CDR3 DNA sequence: TGTGCCAGCAGCTTGATTTCCTACAATGAGCAGTTCTTC. Encoded protein: CASSLISYNEQFF.

This clonotype was detected a few times. The V and J genes are TRBV20-1 and TRBJ2-7; 11 bases match TRBD1. J was trimmed by 2 bases and V by 0 bases; bases with no gene match: 6. The CDR3 sequence is 16 residues long. The germline CDR1 and CDR2 sequences are DFQATT and SNEGSKA (reference sequence). The CDR3 loop reads CSARDPRTGGTYEQYF. CDR3 bases: TGCAGTGCTAGAGATCCCAGGACAGGGGGCACCTACGAGCAGTACTTC.

In its sample, this clonotype was seen a few times. The CDR3 DNA reads as TGTGCCAGCACCTTTCAAGGGAATAGCTACACCTTC. Translating gives CASTFQGNSYTF. The gene calls are TRBV28 and TRBJ1-2; D is ambiguous. V was shortened by 7 bases and J by 9 bases, with 15 bases between the two germline ends. The CDR3 is made up of 12 amino acids. Germline V CDR1 and CDR2: MDHEN, SYDVKM.

This clonotype has only a few counts. This chain joins TRBV5-1 and TRBJ2-3; TRBD2 is a possible D gene (5 bases). There are 14 residues in the CDR3. Germline CDR1 SGHRS, CDR2 YFSETQ. The V end lost 4 bases, the J end lost 6 bases, and 15 bases lay between the germline ends. The CDR3 DNA reads TGCGCCAGCAGCCCGCTCGATCGCGGGGATACGCAGTATTTT. Residues: CASSPLDRGDTQYF.

This clonotype was seen a few times. V gene TRBV5-5 combines with J gene TRBJ2-7; TRBD2 matches 7 bases. Per the germline V gene, CDR1 is SGHKS and CDR2 is YYEKEE (reference sequence). J lost 8 bases, V lost 0 bases, and 8 bases had no gene match. This CDR3 has 14 amino acids. CDR3 bases: TGTGCCAGCAGCTTGGCCGCTGGCGGGAGTAAGCAGTACTTC. Translated, it gives CASSLAAGGSKQYF.

Note on this clonotype: This may be a read error: a much more frequent sequence differs by one nucleotide. V gene TRBV20-1 combines with J gene TRBJ2-1; unclear D gene. This CDR3 is built from 13 residues. CDR1 is DFQATT, CDR2 SNEGSKA, per germline (reference sequence). The DNA for the CDR3 is TGCAGTGCTAGAATAGTCTCCTACAATGGGCAGTTCTTC. This codes for CSARIVSYNGQFF.

This chain joins TRBV5-5 and TRBJ1-6; the match to TRBD1 covers 7 bases. V was clipped by 4 bases and J by 4 bases; unmatched bases: 8. Germline CDR1 SGHKS, CDR2 YYEKEE (reference sequence). This CDR3 has 16 amino acids. CDR3 coding DNA: TGTGCCAGCAGCCGAAAAGGACAGGAGTATAATTCACCCCTCCACTTT. Protein: CASSRKGQEYNSPLHF.